This TCR beta chain was obtained from a study of blood T cell repertoires in COVID-19. Participant-reported clinical history was the basis for cohort assignment. The recovered donors of Cohort 3 showed two negative PCRs, clearance, or symptom resolution. Per the study methods: Estimates of nucleated cell counts were drawn from the amplification of reference gene primers. Repertoires were generated with immunoSEQ multiplex PCR, while TCRdb's copy carries only in-frame clones and drops some. V and J calls and clone size are given by that table; D and trimming were obtained from the DNA. This table holds fewer than 200,000 clones, roughly 85% found once. The ends were cut back, 5 bases at V and 8 bases at J, with 12 bases in the middle. The CDR3 is 12 amino acids.

This receptor was identified in a woman in her forties or fifties who had recovered from COVID-19. The J gene is TRBJ1-2, the V gene TRBV12-3 or TRBV12-4; D not resolved. The sample consisted of PBMCs or T cells enriched from blood (not recorded which). The CDR3 reads CASSPGAGGYTF. In nucleotides, the CDR3 is TGTGCCAGCAGTCCGGGTGCTGGCGGCTACACCTTC.